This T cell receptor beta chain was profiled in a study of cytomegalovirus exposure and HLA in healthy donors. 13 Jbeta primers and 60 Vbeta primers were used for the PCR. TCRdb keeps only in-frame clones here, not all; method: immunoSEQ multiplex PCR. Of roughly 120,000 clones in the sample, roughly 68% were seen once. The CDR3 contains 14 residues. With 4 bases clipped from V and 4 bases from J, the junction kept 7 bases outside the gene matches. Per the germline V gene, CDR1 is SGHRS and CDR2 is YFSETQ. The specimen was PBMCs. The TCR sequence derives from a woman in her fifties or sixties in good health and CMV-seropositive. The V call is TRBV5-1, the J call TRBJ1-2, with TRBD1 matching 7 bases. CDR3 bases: TGCGCCAGCAGCAACGGGGACAGCCTCTATGGCTACACCTTC. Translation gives CASSNGDSLYGYTF.